This T cell receptor (beta chain) was retrieved from a study of blood T cell repertoires in COVID-19. Looking at the study overall: T cells, B-cell-depleted T cells, or PBMCs supplied cDNA or gDNA.

V trimming: 6 bases; J trimming: 6 bases; junction bases outside the gene matches: 7. Germline V lookup: CDR1 SQVTM, CDR2 ANQGSEA. The CDR3 sequence is 14 residues long. Profiled with immunoSEQ multiplex PCR; TCRdb holds only in-frame clones, not every one. The data hold 110,000 or so clones, with about 80% observed a single time. The chain carries TRBV29-1 and TRBJ2-2; TRBD1 matches 10 bases. This receptor was taken from an older man with acute or convalescent COVID-19. Material for sequencing was peripheral blood. The CDR3 region is CSVARGQGSGELFF. The CDR3 DNA reads as TGCAGCGTCGCGCGGGGACAGGGGTCCGGGGAGCTGTTTTTT.